This T cell receptor (beta chain) is from a study of cytomegalovirus exposure and HLA in healthy donors. Across the study: Most genotyped donors, approximately 77% of 300 to 400, had Caucasian-associated genetic ancestry.

Looked up from germline, CDR1 is KGHSH and CDR2 is LQKENI. This CDR3 is 11 amino acids long. Trimming removed 6 bases at V and 4 bases at J, with 6 bases between. Notes on the study in general: A few CMV-associated chains proved CMV antigen-specific in vitro. Earlier analysis found most TCR beta V segments productive about 90% or about 30% of the time. Cytomegalovirus association was assigned to around 150 TCR beta chains.

The PCR employed 60 Vbeta primers together with 13 Jbeta primers. This table comes from immunoSEQ multiplex PCR, and its TCRdb copy is limited to in-frame clones, with some not included. The sample includes over 150,000 clones, roughly 80% of them seen just once. To note about this clone: Its antigen is as yet unknown. The identical CDR3 is also encoded by other nucleotide sequences in the sample.

The sequence was obtained from a male donor in good health and CMV-seronegative. Sequencing input: PBMCs. The chain uses TRBV18 and TRBJ2-5; D is unresolved. The CDR3 loop is CASSPGETQYF. In DNA form, the CDR3 reads TGTGCCAGCTCCCCCGGAGAGACCCAGTACTTC.